The sequence of this TCR beta chain was determined in a study of regulatory T cells in long-lasting Graves disease. To make TCR beta libraries, researchers used iRepertoire HTBI primers and Arm-PCR of CDR3 regions. A single record per CDR3 protein comes from TCRdb applying MiXCR to the multiplex PCR reads. This table holds around 460,000 distinct CDR3 sequences, around a fifth found once. Indicated time point: persistent/refractory GD, antithyroid drugs over 5 years with positive TRAb. The TCR library used RNA extracted from PBMCs. Graves' disease diagnosis used American Thyroid Association guidelines. With respect to this clonotype: Antigen unknown.

Study-wide findings and caveats: Comparison showed that persistent patients shared more public clonotypes (2,741) than new patients (over 950).

With 2 bases removed from V and 5 bases from J, the gap between germline ends came to 0 bases. Germline V gene sequence: CDR1 LGHNT, CDR2 FRNRAP. CDR3 length: 11 amino acids. The V call is TRBV12-5, the J call TRBJ1-4; D uncertain. The sequences come from peripheral blood mononuclear cells (PBMCs), collected when the disease was refractory, from a patient treated with antithyroid drugs. The TCR sequence derives from a female donor with Graves disease. Here the CDR3 DNA reads TGTGCTAGTGGTTTGAATGAAAAACTGTTTTTT. It specifies CASGLNEKLFF.